This is a list of T cell receptor beta chains from one sample in a study of cytomegalovirus exposure and HLA in healthy donors. Clones were sequenced by immunoSEQ multiplex PCR, and TCRdb holds only the in-frame ones, with some missing. The sample contains roughly 110,000 clones, roughly four fifths of which appear only once. The sample comprised PBMCs. These receptors were obtained from a male donor in good health and CMV-seropositive. Each CDR3 is given with its conserved first and last residue. The D gene is left open where the match is weak. Only some rows state a clone size, as once, few, many or a class for expanded clones.

V gene	CDR3 length	clone size	J gene	D gene	CDR3 DNA	CDR3 protein
TRBV7-2	15	NA	TRBJ2-7	NA	TGTGCCAGCAGCTTAGCGAGTAACCAGGGGAGTGAGCAGTACTTC	CASSLASNQGSEQYF
TRBV12-5	16	NA	TRBJ2-1	TRBD2	TGTGCTAGTGGCTTACGTGATAGCGGGGGGATCAATGAGCAGTTCTTC	CASGLRDSGGINEQFF
TRBV30	16	NA	TRBJ2-1	TRBD2	TGTGCCTGGAGCCCCAAAACTAGCGGAGGGGGGGGCGAGCAGTTCTTC	CAWSPKTSGGGGEQFF
TRBV4-3	13	NA	TRBJ2-7	NA	TGCGCCAGCAGCCAAGATGTCAGTTACGAGCAGTACTTC	CASSQDVSYEQYF
TRBV19	20	NA	TRBJ2-2	TRBD2	TGTGCCAGTAGTATCGGCGCTCCGACTAGCGGGAGGCCACGCACCGGGGAGCTGTTTTTT	CASSIGAPTSGRPRTGELFF
TRBV7-9	14	NA	TRBJ2-7	TRBD1	TGTGCCAGCAGCGGGGCCACAGGGGTCAACGAGCAGTACTTC	CASSGATGVNEQYF
TRBV7-9	13	once	TRBJ2-2	NA	TGTGCCATACAAAGTGGCGGGACCGGGGAGCTGTTTTTT	CAIQSGGTGELFF
TRBV19	12	NA	TRBJ2-1	NA	TGTGCCAGTAGTCATAAAACATCTGAGCAGTTCTTC	CASSHKTSEQFF
TRBV6-1	15	NA	TRBJ1-6	TRBD1	TGTGCCAGCAGTGGGATGGACAGGGGGCGGTCACCCCTCCACTTT	CASSGMDRGRSPLHF
TRBV6-4	15	NA	TRBJ2-3	TRBD2	TGTGCCAGCAGTGACTATTCGGGGGGGGTCGATACGCAGTATTTT	CASSDYSGGVDTQYF
TRBV6-5	15	NA	TRBJ2-7	NA	TGTGCCAGCAGCGGGACTCGGGACAGCTCCTACGAGCAGTACTTC	CASSGTRDSSYEQYF
TRBV20-1	11	NA	TRBJ2-3	TRBD2	TGCAGAAGCGGGACCACAGATACGCAGTATTTT	CRSGTTDTQYF
TRBV30	18	NA	TRBJ2-5	TRBD2	TGTGCCTGGAGTCCATCGGGACTAGCGGGAGGTCTCCAAGAGACCCAGTACTTC	CAWSPSGLAGGLQETQYF
TRBV28	13	NA	TRBJ1-1	NA	TGTGCCAGCAGCCTGACATTGAACACTGAAGCTTTCTTT	CASSLTLNTEAFF
TRBV7-7	15	few	TRBJ2-3	TRBD2	TGTGCCAGCAGCCATAGCGGGGGGGCATCAGATACGCAGTATTTT	CASSHSGGASDTQYF
TRBV29-1	13	NA	TRBJ1-1	NA	TGCAGCGTTGTGGTTGGGGGGAGCGCTGAAGCTTTCTTT	CSVVVGGSAEAFF
TRBV7-3	16	NA	TRBJ2-1	NA	TGTGCCAGCAGCCCCCTGGCGGTGAGCTCCTACAATGAGCAGTTCTTC	CASSPLAVSSYNEQFF
TRBV6-4	14	NA	TRBJ2-1	TRBD2	TGTGCCAGCAGTGAACTAGCGGGCACCGGTGAGCAGTTCTTC	CASSELAGTGEQFF
TRBV2	14	NA	TRBJ2-2	NA	NA	CASILETNTGELFF
TRBV5-6	15	NA	TRBJ2-1	TRBD2	TGTGCCAGCAGCCCGGGGAGCGGGACCTACAATGAGCAGTTCTTC	CASSPGSGTYNEQFF
TRBV4-1	16	NA	TRBJ2-2	TRBD1	TGCGCCAGCAGCCAAGCTGGGGGACAGTCCACCGGGGAGCTGTTTTTT	CASSQAGGQSTGELFF
TRBV27	15	NA	TRBJ1-1	NA	TGTGCCAGCAGTACTCCCGGAGGGATGAACACTGAAGCTTTCTTT	CASSTPGGMNTEAFF
TRBV5-6	14	few	TRBJ2-7	TRBD1	TGTGCCAGCAGTACCCGGGACAGGGCCTCCGAGCAGTACTTC	CASSTRDRASEQYF
TRBV27	15	NA	TRBJ1-1	TRBD1	TGTGCCAGCAGTACCGGGACAGGGGTGAACACTGAAGCTTTCTTT	CASSTGTGVNTEAFF
TRBV6-1	16	NA	TRBJ1-5	NA	TGTGCCAGCAGTGAAATAGTAATGGGCCCCAATCAGCCCCAGCATTTT	CASSEIVMGPNQPQHF
TRBV15	17	few	TRBJ1-6	TRBD1	TGTGCCACCAGCAGAGACCTCTCCACAGGGGCTAATTCACCCCTCCACTTT	CATSRDLSTGANSPLHF
TRBV5-1	17	NA	TRBJ2-5	TRBD1	TGCGCCAGCAGCTTGGGACAGGGGGCGAATTTCCAGGAGACCCAGTACTTC	CASSLGQGANFQETQYF
TRBV30	13	NA	TRBJ2-5	TRBD2	TGTGCCTGGAGGGCGGGAGGGTCGGAGACCCAGTACTTC	CAWRAGGSETQYF
TRBV5-1	13	NA	TRBJ2-5	NA	TGCGCCAGCTCAGAAAAAAACCAAGAGACCCAGTACTTC	CASSEKNQETQYF
TRBV29-1	14	NA	TRBJ2-1	TRBD1	TGCAGCGTGGGACAGTTCCAAGGTGGAGGTGGGCAGTTCTTC	CSVGQFQGGGGQFF
TRBV18	14	few	TRBJ1-5	TRBD1	TGTGCCAGCTCACCACAGGGGGCGAATCAGCCCCAGCATTTT	CASSPQGANQPQHF
TRBV27	12	NA	TRBJ2-1	NA	TGTGCCAGCGGATGGAGTTACAATGAGCAGTTCTTC	CASGWSYNEQFF
TRBV7-8	19	NA	TRBJ2-1	TRBD2	TGTGCCAGCAGCTTCTGGCGGGAGGGTAGTCACAGCTCCTACAATGAGCAGTTCTTC	CASSFWREGSHSSYNEQFF
TRBV27	14	NA	TRBJ2-7	NA	TGTGCCAGCAGTTTATTTGTCAGCTCCTACGAGCAGTACTTC	CASSLFVSSYEQYF
TRBV29-1	13	NA	TRBJ2-1	NA	TGCAGCGTAGATGTTAATGCCGGGTCTGAAAAGTTCTTC	CSVDVNAGSEKFF